Below, 18 T cell receptor beta chains from the same sample are listed, as sequenced in a study of cytomegalovirus exposure and HLA in healthy donors. The study ran its PCR with 60 Vbeta and 13 Jbeta primers. Generated by immunoSEQ multiplex PCR, the TCRdb table keeps only in-frame clones and is missing some. The table lists fewer than 200,000 clones, approximately 81% of them singletons. Source material: PBMCs. These receptors all come from a young man in good health and CMV-seronegative.

V gene TRBV5-5 combines with J gene TRBJ1-2, with TRBD1 identical over 9 bases. This CDR3 comprises 15 residues. Germline trimming cut 0 bases from V and 5 bases from J; bases unmatched to any gene: 5. CDR1 is SGHKS, CDR2 YYEKEE, per germline (reference sequence). The chain's CDR3 is CASSLAPTGGYGYTF. The CDR3 DNA reads as TGTGCCAGCAGCTTGGCCCCGACAGGGGGGTATGGCTACACCTTC.

The chain is built from TRBV7-2 and TRBJ1-5; D gene ambiguous. Germline CDR1 SGHTA, CDR2 FQGNSA. The V end was cut by 0 bases, the J end by 4 bases, with 10 bases between. CDR3 length: 15 amino acids. The CDR3 is CASSLALGGNQPQHF. CDR3 nucleotides: TGTGCCAGCAGCTTAGCGTTAGGAGGGAATCAGCCCCAGCATTTT.

The V call is TRBV27, the J call TRBJ1-1; D gene uncertain. From germline, CDR1 is MNHEY and CDR2 SMNVEV (reference sequence). This CDR3 is 13 amino acids long. V was clipped by 6 bases and J by 3 bases, with 11 bases between them. DNA of the CDR3: TGTGCCAGCAGGACGTCGGGGTACACTGAAGCTTTCTTT. It yields the protein CASRTSGYTEAFF.

This chain links TRBV5-1 with TRBJ2-5; 7 bases agree with TRBD1. Germline CDR1 and CDR2: SGHRS and YFSETQ. J gave up 9 bases and V 4 bases, and 12 bases lay outside the gene matches. This CDR3 has 14 amino acids. CDR3 sequence (DNA): TGCGCCAGCAGCGACAGGGTGGGGGTGGAGGCCCAGTACTTC. It codes for CASSDRVGVEAQYF.

This clone showed up just a few times. CDR3 nucleotide sequence: TGTGCCAGCAGTTTACTAGCGGGATCTGACCAAGAGACCCAGTACTTC. Protein product: CASSLLAGSDQETQYF. The rearrangement joins TRBV5-4 to TRBJ2-5; the match to TRBD2 covers 10 bases. In germline, CDR1 is SGHNT, CDR2 YYREEE (reference sequence). This CDR3 contains 16 residues. J gave up 0 bases and V 5 bases, and 7 bases lay outside the gene matches. The full variable domain, its missing parts supplied by reference TRBV5-4 and TRBJ2-5, is ETGVTQSPTHLIKTRGQQVTLRCSSQSGHNTVSWYQQALGQGPQFIFQYYREEENGRGNFPPRFSGLQFPNYSSELNVNALELDDSALYLCASSLLAGSDQETQYFGPGTRLLVL.

This rearrangement joins TRBV7-2 to TRBJ1-1, with unresolved D. CDR1 is SGHTA, CDR2 FQGNSA, per germline. CDR3 length: 13 amino acids. The V end lost 1 base, the J end lost 3 bases, and 6 bases lay between the germline ends. Here the CDR3 DNA reads TGTGCCAGCAGCTTAGGGTCGGACACTGAAGCTTTCTTT. Translating it yields CASSLGSDTEAFF.

V usage is TRBV19 and J usage is TRBJ2-2, with D possibly matching TRBD2 (5 bases). V was pared by 7 bases and J by 0 bases, with 12 bases between. This CDR3 region has 15 residues. Germline CDR1 LNHDA, CDR2 SQIVND (reference sequence). The CDR3 region has the DNA TGTGCCAGTATTAATTCGGGAACGAACACCGGGGAGCTGTTTTTT. Translated: CASINSGTNTGELFF.

The chain combines TRBV9 with TRBJ2-4, with 9 bases aligning to TRBD1. The ends lost 0 bases at V and 7 bases at J; junction bases unmatched: 5. CDR1 is SGDLS and CDR2 is YYNGEE in the germline V gene. This CDR3 is 15 amino acids long. CDR3 in amino acids: CASSVEGDRENIQYF. As DNA, the CDR3 is TGTGCCAGCAGCGTAGAGGGGGACAGGGAGAACATTCAGTACTTC.

The table lists this clone with many counts. The rearrangement links TRBV19 to TRBJ2-5, with 8 bases identical to TRBD2. Germline trimming cut 5 bases from V and 5 bases from J; bases unmatched to any gene: 16. Looked up from germline, CDR1 is LNHDA and CDR2 is SQIVND (reference sequence). There are 17 residues in the CDR3. The CDR3 protein is CASSPHPSGLGRETQYF. The CDR3 region has the DNA TGTGCCAGTAGTCCCCACCCCTCGGGACTAGGGAGGGAGACCCAGTACTTC.

The V and J genes are TRBV28 and TRBJ1-1, with a possible D match to TRBD1 (5 bases). The germline V and J ends were trimmed by 1 base and 4 bases, with 13 bases remaining between them. There are 15 residues in the CDR3. Germline CDR1 MDHEN, CDR2 SYDVKM. This CDR3 reads CASSLSPRDGTEAFF. CDR3 in DNA: TGTGCCAGCAGTTTATCCCCCAGGGATGGCACTGAAGCTTTCTTT.

The V gene is TRBV5-4, the J gene TRBJ2-2; 9 nucleotides agree with TRBD2. There are 16 residues in the CDR3. The V and J ends lost 4 bases and 5 bases, in that order; junction bases with no gene match: 9. Germline-derived CDR1 and CDR2 are SGHNT and YYREEE (reference sequence). In DNA form, the CDR3 reads TGTGCCAGCAGCGCCATAGCGGGAGCGGGGACCGGGGAGCTGTTTTTT. Amino acids: CASSAIAGAGTGELFF.

This clone has just a few counts. This rearrangement joins TRBV7-2 to TRBJ2-2; no reliable D call. The CDR3 length is 13 residues. Germline V gene lookup returns CDR1 SGHTA and CDR2 FQGNSA. V shed 5 bases and J shed 3 bases, with 7 bases lying between them. CDR3 nucleotide sequence: TGTGCCAGCAGCACCACATACACCGGGGAGCTGTTTTTT. This gives the protein CASSTTYTGELFF.

In its sample, this clone was seen once. V gene TRBV5-6 combines with J gene TRBJ2-4, with 11 bases lining up with TRBD2. J lost 9 bases, V lost 3 bases, and 8 bases had no gene match. This CDR3 has 15 amino acids. Looked up from germline, CDR1 is SGHDT and CDR2 is YYEEEE. The CDR3 region has the DNA TGTGCCAGCAGCTGGATTAGCGGGAGGGCCGTCATTCAGTACTTC. It encodes CASSWISGRAVIQYF.

The chain recombines TRBV29-1 with TRBJ2-4; weak D call: TRBD2 (5 bases). The CDR3 has 13 residues. The germline CDR1 and CDR2 sequences are SQVTM and ANQGSEA. Deletions cut 4 bases from V and 9 bases from J, with 16 bases between. The CDR3 sequence is CSVVERAEGIQYF. CDR3 DNA sequence: TGCAGCGTTGTTGAGAGGGCCGAGGGCATTCAGTACTTC.

This clone was observed a single time. V gene TRBV6-5 combines with J gene TRBJ2-1; TRBD1 matches 9 bases. The germline CDR1 and CDR2 sequences are MNHEY and SVGAGI. This CDR3 contains 16 residues. J was trimmed by 5 bases and V by 0 bases; bases with no gene match: 5. CDR3 sequence (DNA): TGTGCCAGCAGTTACTCCGGGACAGGGTGGGACAATGAGCAGTTCTTC. Translation gives CASSYSGTGWDNEQFF.

This rearrangement joins TRBV25-1 to TRBJ2-3; TRBD2 might be the D (6 bases). Trimming shortened V by 3 bases and J by 2 bases, and 9 bases separated the two germline ends. Germline V gives CDR1 MGHDK, CDR2 SYGVNS. This CDR3 spans 14 amino acids. The CDR3 nucleotides read TGTGCCAGCAGTGATAGCGGACTCACAGATACGCAGTATTTT. It translates to CASSDSGLTDTQYF.

The chain joins TRBV11-2 to TRBJ1-2; 8 positions match TRBD1. The J segment lost 5 bases and the V segment lost 4 bases, leaving 6 bases of the junction unmatched. The CDR3 is 14 residues long. Germline V gene lookup returns CDR1 SGHAT and CDR2 FQNNGV. The CDR3 sequence: CASSSSGGRYGYTF. In nucleotides, the CDR3 is TGTGCCAGCAGCTCATCAGGGGGCCGGTATGGCTACACCTTC.

This clone appeared a few times. DNA of the CDR3: TGTGCCAGCAGGACAGGGGACACCACCGGGGAGCTGTTTTTT. It is translated as CASRTGDTTGELFF. The chain joins TRBV2 to TRBJ2-2; 8 positions agree with TRBD1. J gave up 4 bases and V 6 bases, and 4 bases lay outside the gene matches. The V gene's germline CDR1 is SNHLY and CDR2 FYNNEI. The CDR3 runs to 14 residues.